This T cell receptor beta chain is from a study of monozygotic twins with inflammatory bowel disease. Study observations and caveats: TCRbeta diversity (inverse Simpson) was lower in IBD patients than in healthy co-twins.

Concerning this clonotype: Its antigen is as yet unknown.

TCRdb reanalyzed the 5' RACE reads, giving one entry per CDR3 protein sequence and no DNA. The sample has fewer than 550,000 distinct CDR3 sequences. The CDR3 extends over 16 amino acids. Germline CDR1 reads MNHEY; CDR2 reads SVGEGT. The clonotype comes from a human donor with ulcerative colitis or Crohn's disease, or a healthy co-twin of an affected twin (not recorded which). V is TRBV6-2 or TRBV6-3 and J is TRBJ2-1; TCRdb returns TRBD1, unconfirmable since there is no DNA. Sequencing was done on a sample of blood. The CDR3 loop reads CASSRPGGSYDNEQFF.